This is a list of T cell receptor beta chains from one sample in a study of T cells in Graves' hyperthyroidism and ophthalmopathy. TCRdb re-derived calls from the multiplex PCR reads in MiXCR, one entry per CDR3 protein. Of 690,000 or so distinct CDR3 sequences detected, over 15% appear once; the ten largest clones hold over 15%. Sequencing was done on a sample of blood. Source of these receptors: a woman in her forties or fifties with Graves' hyperthyroidism that later progressed to Graves' ophthalmopathy. Both conserved end residues are part of each CDR3.

>TRBJ1-2|TRBV15
CATSRVADSVSYTF
>TRBJ2-5|TRBV20-1
CSATSGGAKETQYF
>TRBJ2-1|TRBV20-1
CSARDESNPGEQFF
>TRBJ1-4|TRBV7-6
CASSPSGGATNEKLFF
>TRBJ2-7|TRBV7-9
CASSLAGQVYEQYF
>TRBJ2-7|TRBV3-1
CASSQGGGPYEQYF
>TRBJ2-6|TRBV7-9
CASSLAKGARGANVLTF
>TRBJ1-5|TRBV18
CASSPTGAGVGQPQHF
>TRBJ1-1|TRBV9
CASSSRQGGKENTEAFF
>TRBJ2-5|TRBV6-1
CATVSGTSGGAQETQYF
>TRBJ1-6|TRBV11-2
CASTNRDSYSPLHF
>TRBJ1-1|TRBV2
CASSIQGAMNTEAFF
>TRBJ2-5|TRBV7-2
CASSRTRGPETQYF
>TRBJ2-5|TRBV6-2/TRBV6-3
CASSDRVNQETQYF
>TRBJ1-5|TRBV19
CASSMVEDQPQHF
>TRBJ2-5|TRBV7-9
CASSLLLAGGEETQYF
>TRBJ2-2|TRBV7-8
CASSFAPGTTGELFF
>TRBJ1-2|TRBV2
CASSADGYGYTF
>TRBJ2-2|TRBV14
CASSPLDRGGGELFF
>TRBJ2-2|TRBV12-3/TRBV12-4
CASSPTPGQGVAHPTGELFF
>TRBJ2-1|TRBV2
CASSSRLAGGSYNEQFF
>TRBJ2-2|TRBV9
CASSIQGAGGELFF
>TRBJ2-2|TRBV5-4
CASSSGTGKGSRTGELFF
>TRBJ2-7|TRBV5-1
CASSLGAATYEQYF
>TRBJ1-1|TRBV12-5
CASGLHRGITEAFF
>TRBJ2-4|TRBV20-1
CSARGTSNIQYF
>TRBJ2-1|TRBV27
CASRGSGPEVNEQFF
>TRBJ2-5|TRBV6-2/TRBV6-3
CASSYTGQETQYF
>TRBJ2-7|TRBV29-1
CSVAYEQYF
>TRBJ1-2|TRBV15
CATSRDSVRALGYGYTF
>TRBJ2-6|TRBV6-1
CASTGPSGANVLTF
>TRBJ2-7|TRBV27
CASSFEASYEQYF
>TRBJ1-1|TRBV12-3/TRBV12-4
CASSWERGTEAFF
>TRBJ2-7|TRBV2
CASILADEQYF
>TRBJ1-1|TRBV6-4
CASSRGRTTEAFF
>TRBJ1-1|TRBV6-6
CASSYPTGGRTEAFF
>TRBJ1-1|TRBV6-5
CASSYSGQGGTNTEAFF
>TRBJ1-5|TRBV27
CASSLSDGGRQPQHF
>TRBJ1-3|TRBV6-5
CASSYSSPNRASRPGNTIYF
>TRBJ1-2|TRBV29-1
CSVDSGGYGYTF
>TRBJ2-3|TRBV10-3
CAISESSGNFGTDTQYF
>TRBJ1-5|TRBV20-1
CSAEAPGEYQPQHF
>TRBJ2-1|TRBV12-3/TRBV12-4
CASSFSLRAGASYNEQFF
>TRBJ2-3|TRBV5-1
CASSPSSGRTDTQYF
>TRBJ1-2|TRBV6-5
CASSYGRVDYGYTF
>TRBJ2-4|TRBV20-1
CSARDVSGGLDIQYF
>-|TRBV27
CASSPSGPQGPNTQHF
>TRBJ1-2|TRBV19
CASSIRGRDYYGYTF
>TRBJ2-5|TRBV7-9
CASREPGPPSRETQYF
>TRBJ2-5|TRBV7-9
CASSLPRGIPQETQYF
>TRBJ2-1|TRBV2
CASSPRQSRPYNEQFF
>TRBJ2-3|TRBV11-3
CASSLRGTPSTDTQYF
>TRBJ1-1|TRBV5-5
CASSSTAFPEAFF
>TRBJ1-2|TRBV7-8
CASAENLRGRDSGYTF
>TRBJ2-1|TRBV25-1
CASSGRGLSNPTNEQFF
>TRBJ2-3|TRBV7-8
CASSYFTDTQYF
>TRBJ2-7|TRBV13
CASSPLGQAGEQYF
>TRBJ1-5|TRBV5-1
CASSPDPGQYNQPQHF
>TRBJ1-6|TRBV6-1
CASSELSSQVGSPLHF